The T cell receptor (beta chain) described here comes from a study of regulatory T cells in long-lasting Graves disease. Study-level points and caveats: Sharing of public clonotypes was greater in persistent patients (about 3,000) than in new patients (around 1,000). Persistent disease favored TRBV28, TRBJ1-2 and TRBJ2-5.

Investigators prepared the TCR beta libraries by applying iRepertoire HTBI primers and Arm-PCR of CDR3 regions. TCRdb re-called the multiplex PCR reads with MiXCR, one entry per CDR3 protein. Of 420,000 or so distinct CDR3 sequences in the sample, approximately 16% were seen once. Noted time point: newly diagnosed GD, antithyroid drugs for less than 3 months. The authors made the TCR library using RNA they extracted from PBMCs. Germline assignment: CDR1 SEHNR and CDR2 FQNEAQ (reference sequence). The CDR3 has 12 residues. Note on this clonotype: Antigen specificity is unknown. An end of the junction does not agree with germline; a read error may underlie this.

Separately, the same data were catalogued under a study of T cells in Graves' hyperthyroidism and ophthalmopathy.

The rearrangement joins TRBV7-9 to TRBJ1-1; D unclear. The receptor was derived from a woman aged 18 to 35 with Graves disease. The sample consisted of peripheral blood mononuclear cells (PBMCs), taken at new diagnosis, from a patient treated with antithyroid drugs. The CDR3 coding sequence is TGTGCCAGCAGCCGACCAAACACTGGAGCTTTCTTT. Protein sequence: CASSRPNTGAFF.